This T cell receptor (beta chain) appears in the sequencing data of a study of cytomegalovirus exposure and HLA in healthy donors. Study-level points and caveats: The authors excluded some V segments, including TRBV6-2 and TRBV6-3, as indistinguishable.

To note about this clone: What it recognizes is unknown.

The PCR ran on 60 Vbeta and 13 Jbeta primers. Profiling relied on immunoSEQ multiplex PCR, and the TCRdb table lists in-frame clones only, not all of them. Among over 150,000 clones listed, approximately 80% were seen once. Germline CDR1 reads ENHRY; CDR2 reads SYGVKD. V gave up 10 bases and J gave up 1 base; unmatched junction bases: 10. CDR3 length equals 15 residues. The chain uses TRBV10-3 and TRBJ1-3; 7 bases line up with TRBD1. The sequenced material came from PBMCs. The sequence was obtained from a boy aged 2 to 10 in good health and CMV-seronegative. This CDR3 reads CATQEGAGSGNTIYF. The CDR3 nucleotides read TGTGCCACCCAGGAGGGGGCGGGTTCTGGAAACACCATATATTTT.